These T cell receptor beta chains were read from a single sample in a study of graft-versus-host responses after intestinal transplantation. No antigens are known for them. Sequenced by immunoSEQ multiplex PCR; TCRdb stores in-frame clones only, minus some. The sample lists about 47,000 clones; around 96% were seen once. The starting material was unstimulated CD8+ T cells sorted from spleen or lymph node cells, obtained before transplant. These receptors were collected from a human donor who was the organ donor for an intestinal transplant. Each CDR3 is given with its conserved first and last residue. Fields, in order: V gene, J gene, clone size, D gene, CDR3 protein, CDR3 DNA. The D gene is left open where the match is weak. The listing skips clone size in some rows; elsewhere it reads once, few, many or a size class.

V: TRBV11-3; J: TRBJ2-7; size: NA; D: TRBD2; CDR3: CASSSSGGYEQYF; DNA: TGTGCCAGCAGCTCTAGCGGGGGCTACGAGCAGTACTTC
V: TRBV30; J: TRBJ2-1; size: once; D: NA; CDR3: CAWSVMGIALYNEQFF; DNA: TGTGCCTGGAGTGTAATGGGTATTGCCCTCTACAATGAGCAGTTCTTC
V: TRBV29-1; J: TRBJ1-1; size: few; D: TRBD1; CDR3: CSVPTGGNTEAFF; DNA: TGCAGCGTTCCTACAGGGGGGAACACTGAAGCTTTCTTT
V: TRBV9; J: TRBJ2-7; size: NA; D: NA; CDR3: CASSVAVGEDSSYEQYF; DNA: TGTGCCAGCAGCGTAGCTGTGGGGGAGGACAGCTCCTACGAGCAGTACTTC
V: TRBV13; J: TRBJ2-1; size: NA; D: TRBD2; CDR3: CASSPSGISYNEQFF; DNA: TGTGCCAGCAGCCCCAGCGGGATCTCCTACAATGAGCAGTTCTTC
V: TRBV11-3; J: TRBJ1-2; size: NA; D: NA; CDR3: CASSFGAQGFGYTF; DNA: TGTGCCAGCAGCTTTGGGGCCCAGGGTTTTGGCTACACCTTC
V: TRBV4-1; J: TRBJ2-5; size: NA; D: NA; CDR3: CASSQVQSQETQYF; DNA: TGCGCCAGCAGCCAAGTACAGTCTCAAGAGACCCAGTACTTC
V: TRBV5-6; J: TRBJ2-3; size: once; D: NA; CDR3: CASSLVGDGITDTQYF; DNA: TGTGCCAGCAGCTTGGTGGGTGACGGGATCACGGATACGCAGTATTTT
V: TRBV7-6; J: TRBJ2-1; size: NA; D: TRBD2; CDR3: CASSLSGGAGNEQFF; DNA: TGTGCCAGCAGCTTGAGCGGGGGGGCCGGGAATGAGCAGTTCTTC
V: TRBV13; J: TRBJ1-3; size: NA; D: TRBD1; CDR3: CASSVTGGPGNTIYF; DNA: TGTGCCAGCAGCGTGACAGGGGGCCCTGGAAACACCATATATTTT
V: TRBV5-1; J: TRBJ2-1; size: NA; D: TRBD2; CDR3: CASSHDSSGSSYNEQFF; DNA: TGCGCCAGCAGCCACGATTCTAGCGGGAGCTCCTACAATGAGCAGTTCTTC
V: TRBV4-2; J: TRBJ2-7; size: NA; D: TRBD1; CDR3: CASSQDRRDSSYEQYF; DNA: TGTGCCAGCAGCCAAGATCGCCGGGACAGCTCCTACGAGCAGTACTTC
V: TRBV5-4; J: TRBJ2-1; size: NA; D: NA; CDR3: CASSLIRDSYNEQFF; DNA: TGTGCCAGCAGCTTGATTAGGGACTCCTACAATGAGCAGTTCTTC
V: TRBV9; J: TRBJ2-3; size: NA; D: TRBD2; CDR3: CASRDRFGGESTDTQYF; DNA: TGTGCCAGCAGGGATAGATTCGGGGGGGAAAGCACAGATACGCAGTATTTT
V: TRBV6-5; J: TRBJ1-4; size: NA; D: TRBD1; CDR3: CASSPQGVIEKLFF; DNA: TGTGCCAGCAGTCCACAGGGGGTTATTGAAAAACTGTTTTTT
V: TRBV28; J: TRBJ1-6; size: NA; D: TRBD1; CDR3: CASSTDRGHSPLHF; DNA: TGTGCCAGCAGCACCGACAGGGGACATTCACCCCTCCACTTT
V: TRBV5-6; J: TRBJ1-5; size: NA; D: NA; CDR3: CASSFGSSPYDSNQPQHF; DNA: TGTGCCAGCAGCTTCGGTTCCAGCCCTTACGATAGCAATCAGCCCCAGCATTTT
V: TRBV14; J: TRBJ2-7; size: NA; D: NA; CDR3: CASSQDRGGGHEQYF; DNA: TGTGCCAGCAGCCAAGATAGAGGAGGGGGCCACGAGCAGTACTTC
V: TRBV19; J: TRBJ1-2; size: NA; D: NA; CDR3: CASSIFVDSGEDGYTF; DNA: TGTGCCAGTAGTATATTCGTCGATTCGGGGGAAGATGGCTACACCTTC
V: TRBV4-3; J: TRBJ2-6; size: NA; D: NA; CDR3: CASSQDLAGVVAGANVLTF; DNA: TGCGCCAGCAGCCAAGATCTCGCAGGAGTGGTCGCTGGGGCCAACGTCCTGACTTTC
V: TRBV9; J: TRBJ1-2; size: NA; D: NA; CDR3: CASSVEGLGDYGYTF; DNA: TGTGCCAGCAGCGTAGAAGGGCTTGGGGACTATGGCTACACCTTC
V: TRBV7-2; J: TRBJ2-2; size: NA; D: TRBD2; CDR3: CASSILAGAITGELFF; DNA: TGTGCCAGCAGCATACTAGCGGGGGCCATTACCGGGGAGCTGTTTTTT
V: TRBV13; J: TRBJ2-5; size: NA; D: NA; CDR3: CASSLGRQETQYF; DNA: TGTGCCAGCAGCTTAGGACGGCAAGAGACCCAGTACTTC
V: TRBV4-1; J: TRBJ1-1; size: NA; D: TRBD1; CDR3: CASSQRQGATEAFF; DNA: TGCGCCAGCAGCCAACGACAGGGGGCAACTGAAGCTTTCTTT
V: TRBV9; J: TRBJ1-4; size: NA; D: NA; CDR3: CASSVDSEKLFF; DNA: TGTGCCAGCAGCGTAGACAGTGAAAAACTGTTTTTT
V: TRBV30; J: TRBJ1-5; size: NA; D: TRBD1; CDR3: CAWGTGTSNQPQHF; DNA: TGTGCCTGGGGGACAGGGACAAGCAATCAGCCCCAGCATTTT
V: TRBV6-5; J: TRBJ2-7; size: NA; D: NA; CDR3: CASSMIGGEYEQYF; DNA: TGTGCCAGCAGCATGATCGGGGGAGAATACGAGCAGTACTTC
V: TRBV11-2; J: TRBJ1-1; size: NA; D: NA; CDR3: CASSLGGEAFF; DNA: TGTGCCAGCAGCCTAGGGGGAGAAGCTTTCTTT
V: TRBV19; J: TRBJ2-7; size: NA; D: NA; CDR3: CASSTNREQYF; DNA: TGTGCCAGTAGTACGAACAGGGAGCAGTACTTC
V: TRBV11-2; J: TRBJ2-7; size: NA; D: NA; CDR3: CASSLATGTYEQYF; DNA: TGTGCCAGCAGCTTAGCTACGGGAACCTACGAGCAGTACTTC
V: TRBV30; J: TRBJ1-5; size: few; D: NA; CDR3: CAWNQNSNQPQHF; DNA: TGTGCCTGGAATCAAAATAGCAATCAGCCCCAGCATTTT
V: TRBV28; J: TRBJ2-7; size: NA; D: NA; CDR3: CASSLPRREVLTYEQYF; DNA: TGTGCCAGCAGTTTACCCCGACGAGAGGTACTGACCTACGAGCAGTACTTC
V: TRBV14; J: TRBJ1-6; size: NA; D: TRBD1; CDR3: CASSQDHPTRQGLNSPLHF; DNA: TGTGCCAGCAGCCAAGATCACCCCACCAGACAGGGACTTAATTCACCCCTCCACTTT
V: TRBV13; J: TRBJ2-3; size: NA; D: NA; CDR3: CASSLLRGDTQYF; DNA: TGTGCCAGCAGCTTATTAAGAGGCGATACGCAGTATTTT
V: TRBV7-3; J: TRBJ1-1; size: once; D: NA; CDR3: CASSLSGGTEAFF; DNA: TGTGCCAGCAGCTTATCCGGAGGCACTGAAGCTTTCTTT